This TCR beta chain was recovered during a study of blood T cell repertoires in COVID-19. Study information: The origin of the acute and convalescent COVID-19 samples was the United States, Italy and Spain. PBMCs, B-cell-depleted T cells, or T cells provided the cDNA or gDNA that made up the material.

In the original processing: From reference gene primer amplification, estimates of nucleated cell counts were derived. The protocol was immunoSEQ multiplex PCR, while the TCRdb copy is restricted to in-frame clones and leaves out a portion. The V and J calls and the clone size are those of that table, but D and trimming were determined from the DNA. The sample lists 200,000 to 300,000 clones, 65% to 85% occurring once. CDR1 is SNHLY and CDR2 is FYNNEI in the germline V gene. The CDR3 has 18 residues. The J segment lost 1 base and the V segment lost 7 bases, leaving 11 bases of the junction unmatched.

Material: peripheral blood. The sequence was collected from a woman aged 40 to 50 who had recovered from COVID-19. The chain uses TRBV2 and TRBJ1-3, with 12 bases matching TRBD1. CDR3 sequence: CASNIRRDRGLSGNTIYF. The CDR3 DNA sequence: TGTGCCAGCAACATAAGACGGGACAGGGGGCTTTCTGGAAACACCATATATTTT.